A few counts support the clone carrying this TCR beta chain. Its cognate antigen is unknown. This specimen belongs to a study of T cells in Graves' hyperthyroidism and ophthalmopathy. General study points: A 13 V-J signature model discriminated ophthalmopathy versus stable hyperthyroidism.

The investigators amplified TCR beta CDR3 regions from RNA transcripts. During a first-round RT-PCR of the TCR CDR3, the HTBI primer set was used. TCRdb passed the multiplex PCR reads through MiXCR, listing each CDR3 protein once. The table includes more than 300,000 distinct CDR3 sequences, about a sixth detected once. J was trimmed by 0 bases and V by 5 bases; bases with no gene match: 6. Germline V gene lookup returns CDR1 SGHAT and CDR2 FQDESV (reference sequence). This CDR3 is built from 15 residues. The chain couples TRBV11-1 to TRBJ1-2; 7 bases line up with TRBD1. Source material: blood. The clonotype was recovered from a woman in her thirties with Graves' hyperthyroidism that later progressed to Graves' ophthalmopathy. The CDR3 here is CASSTRQGSNYGYTF. The DNA of the CDR3 is TGTGCCAGCAGCACCCGACAGGGATCTAACTATGGCTACACCTTC. Full variable domain (outside the CDR3, taken from reference TRBV11-1 and TRBJ1-2): EAEVAQSPRYKITEKSQAVAFWCDPISGHATLYWYRQILGQGPELLVQFQDESVVDDSQLPKDRFSAERLKGVDSTLKIQPAELGDSAMYLCASSTRQGSNYGYTFGSGTRLTVV.